A single sample is the source of the 30 T cell receptor beta chains below, sequenced in a study of shared clonotypes between healthy human individuals. Measured with immunoSEQ multiplex PCR; TCRdb has only the in-frame clones, and not every one. Here the sample spans a few million clones, almost 96% being singletons. Sample: naive CD4+ T cells sorted from blood. Indicated subset: CD45RA+ positively selected. Receptors originate from a man aged 18 to 35 in good health.

Regarding this clone: One end of the junction is discordant with germline, which a read error may explain. This sequence joins TRBV30 and TRBJ2-5; D gene ambiguous. This CDR3 contains 12 residues. Germline V gene data show CDR1 as GTSNPN and CDR2 as SVGIG (reference sequence). The CDR3 coding sequence is TGTGCCTGGAGTGTCATTTCGGACCCGCTCAACTTC. It is translated as CAWSVISDPLNF.

On this clone: The same CDR3 can be traced to other DNA sequences in this sample. V and J are TRBV5-1 and TRBJ2-5; the D gene could be TRBD1 or TRBD2 (5 bases each). V lost 3 bases and J lost 2, with 11 bases in between. This CDR3 has 14 residues. The V gene's germline CDR1 is SGHRS and CDR2 YFSETQ. The CDR3 protein is CASSSGRGQETQYF. CDR3 sequence (DNA): TGCGCCAGCAGCTCGGGAAGGGGTCAAGAGACCCAGTACTTC.

This clone came up once. The rearrangement joins TRBV11-2 to TRBJ1-1, with D unclear. The CDR3 has 14 residues. Looked up from germline, CDR1 is SGHAT and CDR2 is FQNNGV. Trimming stripped 4 bases from V and 3 bases from J, with 12 bases between. The CDR3 DNA reads as TGTGCCAGCAGCTCGGGGTCTACCTACACTGAAGCTTTCTTT. It encodes CASSSGSTYTEAFF.

The chain carries TRBV2 and TRBJ2-1, with 10 bases identical to TRBD2. V gave up 0 bases and J gave up 7 bases; unmatched junction bases: 3. CDR3 length equals 15 residues. Germline values: CDR1 SNHLY, CDR2 FYNNEI. The CDR3 here is CASSEAVLAGNEQFF. CDR3 in DNA: TGTGCCAGCAGTGAAGCGGTACTAGCGGGAAATGAGCAGTTCTTC.

V is TRBV18 and J is TRBJ1-2, with D perhaps TRBD1 (6 bases). V was shortened by 3 bases and J by 8 bases, with 19 bases between the two germline ends. The CDR3 consists of 15 residues. The germline CDR1 and CDR2 sequences are KGHSH and LQKENI. CDR3 sequence: CASSPVGGGGRGYTF. As DNA, the CDR3 is TGTGCCAGCTCACCCGTAGGGGGGGGCGGGAGAGGCTACACCTTC.

The chain uses TRBV18 and TRBJ2-1, with 10 bases lining up with TRBD2. Losses at the gene ends were 5 bases for V and 15 bases for J; bases not matched to a gene: 13. CDR1 is KGHSH, CDR2 LQKENI, per germline. The CDR3 is 14 amino acids. CDR3 amino acids: CASSATSSGGRRFF. DNA of the CDR3: TGTGCCAGCTCAGCGACTTCTAGCGGGGGTCGTCGGTTCTTC.

The V call is TRBV6-4, the J call TRBJ2-3; TRBD1 matches 9 bases. The CDR3 length is 15 residues. Germline loops: CDR1 MRHNA, CDR2 SNTAGT. V lost 5 bases to trimming and J lost 0 bases; unmatched junction nucleotides: 3. The CDR3 DNA is TGTGCCAGCAGTCGGGGGACAGGGAGCACAGATACGCAGTATTTT. Its protein is CASSRGTGSTDTQYF.

The rearrangement uses TRBV5-1 and TRBJ2-3, with D uncertain. Trimming removed 3 bases from V and 2 bases from J, with 13 bases in between. The germline V gene encodes CDR1 SGHRS and CDR2 YFSETQ. The CDR3 extends over 15 amino acids. The CDR3 here is CASSSDPAPTDTQYF. The DNA of the CDR3 is TGCGCCAGCAGCTCGGACCCGGCTCCCACAGATACGCAGTATTTT.

V gene TRBV6-5 combines with J gene TRBJ2-1, with 8 positions matching TRBD2. Trimming took 1 base from V and 8 from J; bases not matched to a gene: 7. The V gene's germline CDR1 is MNHEY and CDR2 SVGAGI. This CDR3 has 15 amino acids. CDR3 amino acids: CASSYLAGGLHEQFF. DNA for the CDR3: TGTGCCAGCAGTTACTTGGCGGGGGGACTACATGAGCAGTTCTTC.

The chain uses TRBV10-3 and TRBJ2-7; 10 positions agree with TRBD1. V gave up 1 base and J gave up 4 bases; unmatched junction bases: 4. In germline, CDR1 is ENHRY, CDR2 SYGVKD. This CDR3 contains 15 residues. The CDR3 loop reads CAISELDRGSYEQYF. CDR3 sequence (DNA): TGTGCCATCAGTGAGTTGGACAGGGGGTCGTACGAGCAGTACTTC.

The chain couples TRBV11-1 to TRBJ1-6; 7 bases line up with TRBD1. V shed 3 bases, J shed 7 bases, and the junction held 3 bases outside the gene matches. This CDR3 has 14 amino acids. Germline V gene sequence: CDR1 SGHAT, CDR2 FQDESV (reference sequence). CDR3 nucleotides: TGTGCCAGCAGCTTGACAGGGACGAATTCACCCCTCCACTTT. This sequence encodes CASSLTGTNSPLHF.

The V call is TRBV13, the J call TRBJ2-4; TRBD1 aligns across 9 bases. Per germline, CDR1 PRHDT and CDR2 FYEKMQ (reference sequence). The CDR3 totals 14 residues. Trimming cost V 3 bases and J 7 bases; bases outside gene matches: 4. The CDR3 sequence: CASSFRDRDNIQYF. The CDR3 bases are TGTGCCAGCAGCTTTAGGGACAGGGATAACATTCAGTACTTC.

The chain employs TRBV29-1 and TRBJ1-1; weak D call: TRBD1 (6 bases). Germline CDR1 is SQVTM and CDR2 is ANQGSEA. The CDR3 runs 17 residues. V dropped 3 bases and J dropped 3 bases, with 23 bases sitting between them. Written as DNA, the CDR3 is TGCAGCGTTGATCGCCCTCCGGGGGCTGGTAGTTACACTGAAGCTTTCTTT. It encodes CSVDRPPGAGSYTEAFF.

The chain carries TRBV21-1 and TRBJ1-5; the D call TRBD1 from the table was never checked on the DNA. TRBV21-1 is a known pseudogene. This CDR3 has 17 amino acids. Here the CDR3 DNA reads TGTGCCAGCAGCAAAGGCCTATCAGGGTTGAGCAATCAGCCCCAGCATTTT. Its protein is CASSKGLSGLSNQPQHF.

The CDR3 spells CASSFGTSGRNEQYF. The CDR3 coding sequence is TGTGCCAGCAGCTTTGGGACTAGCGGGAGGAACGAGCAGTACTTC. The chain carries TRBV7-2 and TRBJ2-7, with 15 bases aligning to TRBD2. Germline CDR1 is SGHTA and CDR2 is FQGNSA. J gave up 5 bases and V 3 bases, and 2 bases lay outside the gene matches. The CDR3 spans 15 residues.

The J gene is TRBJ2-7, the V gene TRBV14; 9 bases are shared with TRBD1. V trimming: 5 bases; J trimming: 3 bases; junction bases outside the gene matches: 8. From germline, CDR1 is SGHDN and CDR2 FVKESK. This CDR3 is 15 amino acids long. The CDR3 loop reads CASSRPGTGLYEQYF. DNA for the CDR3: TGTGCCAGCAGCAGACCCGGGACAGGGCTCTACGAGCAGTACTTC.

The chain combines TRBV7-3 with TRBJ2-7; tentative D call: TRBD1 (5 bases). The CDR3 spans 13 residues. V was cut by 3 bases and J by 6 bases, with 12 bases left in between. Looked up from germline, CDR1 is SGHTA and CDR2 is FQGTGA. CDR3 amino acids: CASSFAGKAEQYF. The DNA for the CDR3 is TGTGCCAGCAGCTTTGCAGGGAAGGCCGAGCAGTACTTC. Drawing the rest from reference TRBV7-3 and TRBJ2-7, the complete variable domain is GAGVSQTPSNKVTEKGKYVELRCDPISGHTALYWYRQSLGQGPEFLIYFQGTGAADDSGLPNDRFFAVRPEGSVSTLKIQRTERGDSAVYLCASSFAGKAEQYFGPGTRLTVT.

V gene TRBV5-1 combines with J gene TRBJ2-5, with D possibly being TRBD2 (5 bases). V was cut by 7 bases and J by 4 bases, with 17 bases left in between. Germline V lookup: CDR1 SGHRS, CDR2 YFSETQ. There are 14 residues in the CDR3. CDR3 coding DNA: TGCGCCAGCCGTGGGAGCGCTGGCGGAGAGACCCAGTACTTC. Translation: CASRGSAGGETQYF.

The chain combines TRBV7-5 with TRBJ2-5; the table's TRBD1 call for D was not verified on the DNA. TRBV7-5 is flagged as a pseudogene. CDR3 size: 12 residues. The CDR3 sequence: CARSRGRETQYF. The CDR3 coding sequence is TGTGCCAGAAGCAGGGGGCGGGAGACCCAGTACTTC.

The chain uses TRBV18 and TRBJ2-3, with D tentatively TRBD1 or TRBD2 (6 bases each). Per the germline V gene, CDR1 is KGHSH and CDR2 is LQKENI. This CDR3 comprises 17 residues. The V gene lost 0 bases and the J gene lost 1 base, with 14 bases spanning the gap. Written as DNA, the CDR3 is TGTGCCAGCTCACCACCCGGTAGGGGGGAGCGCACAGATACGCAGTATTTT. Residues: CASSPPGRGERTDTQYF.

DNA for the CDR3: TGTGCCAGCAGCTTAGGGACAGGGGGATACTACGAGCAGTACTTC. It encodes CASSLGTGGYYEQYF. The V call is TRBV11-3, the J call TRBJ2-7; 10 bases fit TRBD1. The CDR3 runs to 15 residues. The trim removed 1 base at V and 3 bases at J, leaving 3 bases unmatched. The germline V gene encodes CDR1 SGHNT and CDR2 YENEEA.

The gene calls are TRBV5-1 and TRBJ2-7, with D tentatively TRBD1 (6 bases). V lost 4 bases and J 0 bases, leaving 17 bases between the germline ends. The CDR3 has 16 amino acids. Per the germline V gene, CDR1 is SGHRS and CDR2 is YFSETQ. The CDR3 DNA follows: TGCGCCAGCAGCAGCACAGGGAGCGCGGCCTCCTACGAGCAGTACTTC. Translated: CASSSTGSAASYEQYF.

As for this clone: The same CDR3 also results from other DNA sequences found in this sample. The chain uses TRBV28 and TRBJ1-2; tentatively, D is TRBD1 (5 bases). The V end was cut by 3 bases, the J end by 5 bases, with 7 bases between. Germline V gene sequence: CDR1 MDHEN, CDR2 SYDVKM. The CDR3 has 12 amino acids. In nucleotides, the CDR3 is TGTGCCAGCAGTTTCCGGGGGTATGGCTACACCTTC. Translated: CASSFRGYGYTF.

V gene TRBV5-1 combines with J gene TRBJ2-7; possibly TRBD1 for D (5 bases). Germline loops: CDR1 SGHRS, CDR2 YFSETQ. The CDR3 extends over 15 amino acids. V lost 0 bases and J 6 bases, leaving 16 bases between the germline ends. The CDR3 loop is CASSLAGRADREQYF. For the CDR3, the DNA is TGCGCCAGCAGCTTGGCCGGCAGGGCCGACCGCGAGCAGTACTTC.

This chain links TRBV5-4 with TRBJ2-2; unclear D gene. The CDR3 runs to 15 residues. The germline V gene has CDR1 SGHNT and CDR2 YYREEE (reference sequence). V was pared by 0 bases and J by 6 bases, with 12 bases between. The CDR3 here is CASSLDDSVAGELFF. In nucleotides, the CDR3 is TGTGCCAGCAGCTTGGACGATTCAGTGGCCGGGGAGCTGTTTTTT.

This clone occurred once. The chain carries TRBV7-8 and TRBJ2-5, with D unclear. The CDR3 has 13 residues. V was clipped by 3 bases and J by 5 bases, with 10 bases between them. Germline CDR1 SGHVS, CDR2 FQNEAQ. CDR3 sequence (DNA): TGTGCCAGCAGCTTCGGCGAGTGGGAGACCCAGTACTTC. This encodes CASSFGEWETQYF.

The sample holds one count of this clone. The J gene is TRBJ1-3, the V gene TRBV12-5, with D possibly matching TRBD1 (6 bases). V was clipped by 5 bases and J by 8 bases, with 13 bases between them. Germline loops: CDR1 LGHNT, CDR2 FRNRAP. The CDR3 has 13 amino acids. CDR3 nucleotides: TGTGCTAGTGGTGAACAGGGAGGACACACCATATATTTT. As protein: CASGEQGGHTIYF.

The chain has TRBV9 and TRBJ1-6; D perhaps matches TRBD1 (5 bases). The CDR3 is made up of 15 amino acids. Trimming took 3 bases from V and 7 from J, leaving 14 bases between them. The germline CDR1 and CDR2 sequences are SGDLS and YYNGEE. DNA of the CDR3: TGTGCCAGCAGCGGATCGGGACGAGAAAATTCACCCCTCCACTTT. Translating it yields CASSGSGRENSPLHF.

Concerning this clone: The junction does not match germline at one end; this may be a read error. The chain recombines TRBV7-7 with TRBJ2-3; no reliable D call. Germline CDR1 and CDR2: SSHAT and FNYEAQ (reference sequence). This CDR3 has 13 residues. The CDR3 reads CASSYGRLDTQYF. The CDR3 bases are TGTGCTAGCAGCTACGGGCGATTAGATACGCAGTATTTT.

J is TRBJ1-6 and V is TRBV7-9, with a tentative D call TRBD1 (5 bases). With 1 base removed from V and 10 bases from J, the gap between germline ends came to 14 bases. The CDR3 is 15 amino acids. Looked up from germline, CDR1 is SEHNR and CDR2 is FQNEAQ (reference sequence). CDR3 DNA sequence: TGTGCCAGCAGCTTAGGTGGGGGAGGAGGATCACCCCTCCACTTT. Residues: CASSLGGGGGSPLHF.